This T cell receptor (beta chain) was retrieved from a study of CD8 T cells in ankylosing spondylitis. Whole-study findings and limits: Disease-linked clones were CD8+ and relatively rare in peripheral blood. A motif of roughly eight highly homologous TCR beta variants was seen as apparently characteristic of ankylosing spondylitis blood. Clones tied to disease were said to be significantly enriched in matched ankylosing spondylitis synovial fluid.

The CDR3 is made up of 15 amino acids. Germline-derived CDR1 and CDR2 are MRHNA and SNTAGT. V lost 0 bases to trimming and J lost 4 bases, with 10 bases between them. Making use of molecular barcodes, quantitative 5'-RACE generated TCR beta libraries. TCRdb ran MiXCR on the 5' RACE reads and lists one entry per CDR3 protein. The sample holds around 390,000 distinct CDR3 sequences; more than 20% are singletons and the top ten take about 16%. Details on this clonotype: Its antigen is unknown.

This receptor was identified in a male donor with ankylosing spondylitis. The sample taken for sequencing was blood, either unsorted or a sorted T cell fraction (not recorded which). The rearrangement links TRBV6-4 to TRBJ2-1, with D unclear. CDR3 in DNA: TGTGCCAGCAGTGACTCGCCAGCCACTTACAATGAGCAGTTCTTC. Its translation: CASSDSPATYNEQFF.